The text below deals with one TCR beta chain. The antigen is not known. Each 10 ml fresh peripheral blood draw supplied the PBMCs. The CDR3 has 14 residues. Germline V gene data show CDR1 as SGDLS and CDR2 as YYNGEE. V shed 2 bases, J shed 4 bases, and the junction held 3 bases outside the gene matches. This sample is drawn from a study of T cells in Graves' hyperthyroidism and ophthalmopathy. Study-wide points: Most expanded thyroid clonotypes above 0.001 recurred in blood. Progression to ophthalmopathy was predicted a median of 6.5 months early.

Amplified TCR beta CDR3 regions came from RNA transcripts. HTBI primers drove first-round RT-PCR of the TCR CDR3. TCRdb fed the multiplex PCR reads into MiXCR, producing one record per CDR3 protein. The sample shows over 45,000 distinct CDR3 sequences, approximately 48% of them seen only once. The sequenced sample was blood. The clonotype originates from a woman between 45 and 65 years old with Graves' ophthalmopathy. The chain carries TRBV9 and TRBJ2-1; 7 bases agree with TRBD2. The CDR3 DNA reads TGTGCCAGCAGCGTGGGAGGGTCGTACAATGAGCAGTTCTTC. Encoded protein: CASSVGGSYNEQFF.